The clone carrying this TCR beta chain has a handful of counts. The sample is drawn from a study of blood T cell repertoires in COVID-19. Study-level background: Italy, Spain and the United States were the sources of the convalescent and acute COVID-19 samples. Sample material is recorded as cDNA or gDNA derived from T cells, B-cell-depleted T cells, or PBMCs.

As originally analysed: The authors estimated nucleated cell counts from reference gene primer amplification. Method: immunoSEQ multiplex PCR; TCRdb's copy keeps in-frame clones and lacks some. V and J calls and clone size are copied from that table; D and trimming were computed from the DNA. The sample lists about 52,000 clones, roughly 91% seen once, with around 3.2% in the top ten. CDR3 length: 11 amino acids. CDR1 WNHNN and CDR2 SYGVQD come from the germline V gene (reference sequence). J is TRBJ2-7 and V is TRBV10-1; a possible D gene is TRBD1 (5 bases). The receptor was isolated from a human donor in a cohort sampled during active COVID-19. Sequenced material: peripheral blood. CDR3 nucleotides: TGCCCTCAGGGCAGCTCCTACGAGCAGTACTTC. It yields the protein CPQGSSYEQYF.